This T cell receptor beta chain derives from a study of T cells expressing NK-cell markers. As for the study in general: One of eight sequenced donors was HCMV-seronegative; the other seven were seropositive.

Germline V gene lookup returns CDR1 SGHTA and CDR2 FQGNSA. CDR3 length equals 16 residues. Study outcomes and limitations: The CD3+CD56-NKG2C+ fraction was also led by these clonotypes in a few donors.

TCRdb re-called the 5' RACE reads and gives one entry per CDR3 protein, without DNA. Its table records 200,000 to 300,000 distinct CDR3 sequences. To note about this clonotype: Its antigen is as yet unknown.

The sequence was obtained from a man younger than 35 in good health. The gene calls are TRBV7-2 and TRBJ2-5; TCRdb reports TRBD2, a call that lacks DNA to check it against. The sample was blood T cells: a sorted CD56 or NKG2C T cell subset, CD4+ or CD8+ T cells, or bulk PBMC T cells (not recorded which). The CDR3 sequence: CASSYSLGLSQETQYF.